The 14 T cell receptor beta chains in this list originate from one sample, sequenced in a study of OX40 agonist ivuxolimab in advanced cancers. Produced via immunoSEQ multiplex PCR; TCRdb's table is partial and in-frame only. The sample includes 60,000 to 85,000 clones, 87% seen only once; the top ten take about 4%. Sequences were derived from CD4+ or CD8+ T cells sorted from blood, sampled in a trial of the OX40 agonist ivuxolimab. These receptors were taken from an adult with an advanced solid tumor such as melanoma, head and neck, liver or kidney cancer.

V gene TRBV9 combines with J gene TRBJ2-6; no reliable D call. The CDR3 runs 15 residues. Germline V gene sequence: CDR1 SGDLS, CDR2 YYNGEE. V lost 0 bases to trimming and J lost 2 bases, with 6 bases between them. The CDR3 nucleotides are TGTGCCAGCAGCGTAGAACGGGCTGGGGCCAACGTCCTGACTTTC. Translated, it gives CASSVERAGANVLTF.

The genes are TRBV5-4 and TRBJ2-3; D gene ambiguous. The CDR3 has 13 amino acids. V lost 2 bases to trimming and J lost 1 base, with 5 bases between them. From germline, CDR1 is SGHNT and CDR2 YYREEE (reference sequence). DNA for the CDR3: TGTGCCAGCAGCTTTGGGGGCACAGATACGCAGTATTTT. Its protein product is CASSFGGTDTQYF.

The chain is built from TRBV19 and TRBJ1-3, with 8 bases lining up with TRBD1. Looked up from germline, CDR1 is LNHDA and CDR2 is SQIVND (reference sequence). Trimming cost V 5 bases and J 1 base; bases outside gene matches: 4. The CDR3 spans 15 residues. The CDR3 sequence is CASSGYRGSGNTIYF. DNA for the CDR3: TGTGCCAGTAGTGGGTACAGGGGGTCTGGAAACACCATATATTTT.

The gene calls are TRBV2 and TRBJ2-5; TRBD2 matches at 9 bases. CDR1 SNHLY and CDR2 FYNNEI come from the germline V gene. J gave up 0 bases and V 6 bases, and 5 bases lay outside the gene matches. This CDR3 has 15 amino acids. The CDR3 DNA reads TGTGCCAGCAGGGGGACTAGCACCGACCAAGAGACCCAGTACTTC. It is translated as CASRGTSTDQETQYF.

The rearrangement uses TRBV5-4 and TRBJ2-1, with 13 bases aligning to TRBD2. V trimming: 2 bases; J trimming: 4 bases; junction bases outside the gene matches: 3. The length of the CDR3 is 16 residues. Germline CDR1 and CDR2: SGHNT and YYREEE (reference sequence). The CDR3 region is CASSFGTSGNYNEQFF. DNA of the CDR3: TGTGCCAGCAGCTTCGGGACTAGCGGGAATTACAATGAGCAGTTCTTC.

The J gene is TRBJ2-3, the V gene TRBV6-1; TRBD2 matches at 9 bases. Germline V gene data show CDR1 as MNHNS and CDR2 as SASEGT. The V gene end was trimmed by 6 bases and the J gene end by 7 bases; junction bases not matched to a gene: 11. The CDR3 contains 15 residues. The CDR3 spells CASSTGTSSVYTQYF. In DNA, the CDR3 is TGTGCCAGCAGCACCGGGACTAGCAGCGTGTATACGCAGTATTTT.

The CDR3 loop reads CASSPPRIGLDTIYF. The DNA of the CDR3 is TGTGCCAGCAGTCCGCCTAGAATAGGTTTAGACACCATATATTTT. The chain couples TRBV28 to TRBJ1-3; D remains ambiguous. Germline loops: CDR1 MDHEN, CDR2 SYDVKM. Between the trimmed V and J ends, which lost 5 bases and 8 bases, there was a span of 19 bases. This CDR3 has 15 residues. The whole variable domain, filled in from reference TRBV28 and TRBJ1-3, reads DVKVTQSSRYLVKRTGEKVFLECVQDMDHENMFWYRQDPGLGLRLIYFSYDVKMKEKGDIPEGYSVSREKKERFSLILESASTNQTSMYLCASSPPRIGLDTIYFGEGSWLTVV.

The V and J genes are TRBV7-2 and TRBJ2-6; TRBD1 matches 9 bases. This CDR3 has 17 amino acids. The ends lost 2 bases at V and 2 bases at J; junction bases unmatched: 4. Germline values: CDR1 SGHTA, CDR2 FQGNSA. CDR3 in DNA: TGTGCCAGCAGCTTACTGAGACAGGGGGCTGGGGCCAACGTCCTGACTTTC. As protein: CASSLLRQGAGANVLTF.

The rearrangement uses TRBV5-1 and TRBJ2-2, with D possibly being TRBD1 or TRBD2 (6 bases each). The CDR3 runs to 18 residues. The germline V and J ends were trimmed by 0 bases and 4 bases, with 19 bases remaining between them. Germline loops: CDR1 SGHRS, CDR2 YFSETQ. CDR3 DNA sequence: TGCGCCAGCAGCTTGGGGCCAGGGGCGGGGAAGGGCACCGGGGAGCTGTTTTTT. As protein: CASSLGPGAGKGTGELFF.

The rearrangement links TRBV9 to TRBJ1-2; possible D gene TRBD1, 5 bases. The V end lost 0 bases, the J end lost 8 bases, and 20 bases lay between the germline ends. Germline V gives CDR1 SGDLS, CDR2 YYNGEE. CDR3 length: 16 amino acids. In nucleotides, the CDR3 is TGTGCCAGCAGCGTAGAATTTGGGCAGGGTGGAAAGGGCTACACCTTC. Amino acid sequence: CASSVEFGQGGKGYTF. The full variable domain, rest sourced from reference TRBV9 and TRBJ1-2, is DSGVTQTPKHLITATGQRVTLRCSPRSGDLSVYWYQQSLDQGLQFLIQYYNGEERAKGNILERFSAQQFPDLHSELNLSSLELGDSALYFCASSVEFGQGGKGYTFGSGTRLTVV.

This clone was observed a handful of times. V and J are TRBV6-1 and TRBJ1-4, with 7 bases fitting TRBD1. The V segment lost 4 bases and the J segment 7 bases; nucleotides outside the gene matches: 9. Germline lookup yields CDR1 MNHNS and CDR2 SASEGT. The CDR3 sequence is 15 residues long. The CDR3 nucleotides read TGTGCCAGCAGTGTCCCAGGGGGACGAAGTGAAAAACTGTTTTTT. It yields the protein CASSVPGGRSEKLFF.

CDR3 DNA: TGTGCCTGGAGTGGTTACCATGAGCAGTTCTTC. Its translation: CAWSGYHEQFF. This chain connects TRBV30 to TRBJ2-1; D not resolved. The CDR3 covers 11 residues. Per the germline V gene, CDR1 is GTSNPN and CDR2 is SVGIG (reference sequence). Trimming removed 1 base at V and 8 bases at J, with 6 bases between. The full variable domain, its missing parts supplied by reference TRBV30 and TRBJ2-1, is SQTIHQWPATLVQPVGSPLSLECTVEGTSNPNLYWYRQAAGRGLQLLFYSVGIGQISSEVPQNLSASRPQDRQFILSSKKLLLSDSGFYLCAWSGYHEQFFGPGTRLTVL.

The chain is built from TRBV18 and TRBJ1-3, with a weak D call TRBD1 (5 bases). Germline V gene sequence: CDR1 KGHSH, CDR2 LQKENI. Trimming took off 0 bases at V and 4 bases at J, with 7 bases between the two ends. The CDR3 runs to 14 residues. CDR3 amino acids: CASSPPGDGNTIYF. CDR3 DNA sequence: TGTGCCAGCTCACCACCGGGGGACGGAAACACCATATATTTT. Variable domain in full (rest from reference TRBV18 and TRBJ1-3): NAGVMQNPRHLVRRRGQEARLRCSPMKGHSHVYWYRQLPEEGLKFMVYLQKENIIDESGMPKERFSAEFPKEGPSILRIQQVVRGDSAAYFCASSPPGDGNTIYFGEGSWLTVV.

Details on this clone: Mismatch with germline at one junction end may stem from a read error. The V gene is TRBV7-9, the J gene TRBJ1-3; possible D gene TRBD1, 5 bases. The length of the CDR3 is 15 residues. CDR1 is SEHNR and CDR2 is FQNEAQ in the germline V gene (reference sequence). The CDR3 region is CASSLSTGSENTIYF. In DNA form, the CDR3 reads TGTGCCAGCAGCTTATCCACAGGATCTGAAAACACCATATATTTT. Complete variable domain (other parts from reference TRBV7-9 and TRBJ1-3): DTGVSQNPRHKITKRGQNVTFRCDPISEHNRLYWYRQTLGQGPEFLTYFQNEAQLEKSRLLSDRFSAERPKGSFSTLEIQRTEQGDSAMYLCASSLSTGSENTIYFGEGSWLTVV.